The 30 T cell receptor beta chains reported below all come from one sample, sequenced in a study of cytomegalovirus exposure and HLA in healthy donors (dated 2017 in TCRdb). The library relied on the immunoSEQ multiplex PCR assay. Here the immuneACCESS table is served through TCRdb, limited to in-frame sequences with V and J called. Missing clones are a known gap in these copies; in checked studies unresolved V genes cover under half, and the rest lacks a known reason. For this sample there are some 250,000 clones; nearly 90% appear just once. Together, the top ten hold 0.37% of the sample. Material for sequencing was PBMCs. These receptors originate from a woman aged 18-29 years in good health and CMV-seronegative.

In the case of this clone: Since the CDR3 does not end with the conserved phenylalanine or tryptophan, this likely comes from a read error. The DNA is left out, because the CDR3 cannot be placed on it with certainty; the CDR3 is given as TCRdb lists it. V usage is TRBV27 and J usage is TRBJ1-6; the table's TRBD1 call for D was not verified on the DNA. The germline CDR1 and CDR2 sequences are MNHEY and SMNVEV (reference sequence). The CDR3 length is 8 residues, termini included. CDR3 in amino acids: CASSDRSG.

V gene TRBV6-5 combines with J gene TRBJ2-5; D is unresolved. The germline V and J ends were trimmed by 4 bases and 3 bases, with 9 bases remaining between them. Germline assignment: CDR1 MNHEY and CDR2 SVGAGI. The CDR3 sequence is 13 residues long. The CDR3 nucleotides read TGTGCCAGCAGTTCCCAGCGAGAAGAGACCCAGTACTTC. Translation gives CASSSQREETQYF.

This rearrangement joins TRBV7-9 to TRBJ2-1; TRBD1 is a possible D gene (6 bases). The CDR3 runs to 15 residues. Germline V lookup: CDR1 SEHNR, CDR2 FQNEAQ (reference sequence). V was trimmed by 4 bases and J by 4 bases, leaving 14 bases between them. CDR3: CASSSTTRGYNEQFF. Written as DNA, the CDR3 is TGTGCCAGCAGCTCGACCACCAGGGGTTACAATGAGCAGTTCTTC.

V gene TRBV12-2 combines with J gene TRBJ1-2; the table's D call, TRBD1, has no DNA check behind it. TRBV12-2 is given as a pseudogene. CDR3 length equals 17 residues. CDR3 bases: TGTGCAAGTCGCTTAGGGAAGGGGACAGGCTTTAACTATGGCTACACCTTC. This codes for CASRLGKGTGFNYGYTF.

The chain links TRBV4-3 to TRBJ1-4, with 7 bases matching TRBD1. V trimming: 2 bases; J trimming: 4 bases; junction bases outside the gene matches: 7. Germline V gives CDR1 LGHNA, CDR2 YSLEER. CDR3 length equals 16 residues. CDR3 coding DNA: TGCGCCAGCAGCCAACTCGGCGGGACAGTTAATGAAAAACTGTTTTTT. Amino acids: CASSQLGGTVNEKLFF.

This clone was observed a few times. This sequence joins TRBV2 and TRBJ1-4, with D maybe TRBD1 (6 bases). The CDR3 contains 15 residues. The V gene lost 5 bases and the J gene lost 8 bases, with 18 bases spanning the gap. CDR1 and CDR2 (germline): SNHLY, FYNNEI. CDR3 sequence: CASSHGGAAWEKLFF. For the CDR3, the DNA is TGTGCCAGCAGTCATGGGGGCGCAGCGTGGGAAAAACTGTTTTTT.

This chain links TRBV7-8 with TRBJ2-2; tentative D call: TRBD1 (6 bases). V dropped 5 bases and J dropped 2 bases, with 12 bases sitting between them. CDR1 is SGHVS, CDR2 FQNEAQ, per germline. The CDR3 consists of 15 residues. This CDR3 is CASSGQGLNTGELFF. Written as DNA, the CDR3 is TGTGCCAGCAGCGGGCAGGGGCTTAACACCGGGGAGCTGTTTTTT.

The V and J genes are TRBV19 and TRBJ2-7; 11 bases are shared with TRBD1. The CDR3 extends over 16 amino acids. Unmatched junction bases numbered 6, after V lost 5 bases and J lost 0 bases. Germline CDR1 and CDR2: LNHDA and SQIVND (reference sequence). CDR3 region: CASSYAGTGGSYEQYF. The CDR3 region has the DNA TGTGCCAGTAGTTATGCCGGGACAGGGGGCTCCTACGAGCAGTACTTC.

The CDR3 loop is CASSLGGQGGEKLFF. DNA of the CDR3: TGTGCCAGCAGTTTGGGGGGACAGGGGGGCGAAAAACTGTTTTTT. This sequence joins TRBV28 and TRBJ1-4; 11 nucleotides line up with TRBD1. The V gene end was trimmed by 3 bases and the J gene end by 8 bases; junction bases not matched to a gene: 5. CDR1 MDHEN and CDR2 SYDVKM come from the germline V gene. CDR3 length: 15 residues.

This chain uses TRBV4-3 with TRBJ2-1; D may be TRBD2 (5 bases). Between the trimmed V and J ends, which lost 4 bases and 0 bases, there was a span of 10 bases. This CDR3 has 15 residues. In germline, CDR1 is LGHNA, CDR2 YSLEER. CDR3 coding DNA: TGCGCCAGCAGCCCCGCTGGGAGCTCCTACAATGAGCAGTTCTTC. This codes for CASSPAGSSYNEQFF.

This chain joins TRBV6-5 and TRBJ1-2; a possible D gene is TRBD1 (6 bases). CDR1 is MNHEY, CDR2 SVGAGI, per germline. This CDR3 has 14 amino acids. Trimming cost V 6 bases and J 4 bases, with 15 bases left between them. The CDR3 loop reads CASSPIGTTYGYTF. CDR3 sequence (DNA): TGTGCCAGCAGCCCTATCGGGACAACCTATGGCTACACCTTC.

The chain recombines TRBV11-2 with TRBJ1-2, with D possibly matching TRBD1 (6 bases). The CDR3 contains 15 residues. Trimming cost V 3 bases and J 2 bases, with 13 bases left between them. From germline, CDR1 is SGHAT and CDR2 FQNNGV. The CDR3 loop is CASSFAEQGNYGYTF. Written as DNA, the CDR3 is TGTGCCAGCAGCTTTGCCGAACAGGGAAACTATGGCTACACCTTC.

This clone was detected only once. The V and J genes are TRBV7-6 and TRBJ2-7; D possibly corresponds to TRBD2 (6 bases). This CDR3 has 13 residues. V shed 1 base and J shed 6 bases, with 10 bases lying between them. Germline CDR1 SGHVS, CDR2 FNYEAQ. The CDR3 DNA reads TGTGCCAGCAGCTTAGGCGGGGTCCGCGAGCAGTACTTC. Protein: CASSLGGVREQYF.

The chain uses TRBV9 and TRBJ2-2; D is perhaps TRBD1 (6 bases). Trimming pared 3 bases from V and 1 base from J, leaving 13 bases between. Germline V gene sequence: CDR1 SGDLS, CDR2 YYNGEE. The CDR3 spans 16 residues. CDR3: CASSAQVTGNTGELFF. In DNA, the CDR3 is TGTGCCAGCAGCGCCCAGGTGACAGGGAACACCGGGGAGCTGTTTTTT. Full variable domain (remainder filled in from reference TRBV9 and TRBJ2-2): DSGVTQTPKHLITATGQRVTLRCSPRSGDLSVYWYQQSLDQGLQFLIQYYNGEERAKGNILERFSAQQFPDLHSELNLSSLELGDSALYFCASSAQVTGNTGELFFGEGSRLTVL.

The chain combines TRBV7-2 with TRBJ2-5; the D gene is possibly TRBD1 (5 bases). CDR3 length: 15 amino acids. Germline assignment: CDR1 SGHTA and CDR2 FQGNSA. The germline V and J ends were trimmed by 1 base and 4 bases, with 13 bases remaining between them. CDR3: CASSLGVVQGETQYF. CDR3 DNA sequence: TGTGCCAGCAGCTTAGGGGTCGTTCAGGGAGAGACCCAGTACTTC.

The chain is built from TRBV5-1 and TRBJ1-3, with D perhaps TRBD1 (6 bases). Germline V gene sequence: CDR1 SGHRS, CDR2 YFSETQ. The CDR3 is made up of 14 amino acids. The V end lost 2 bases, the J end lost 2 bases, and 8 bases lay between the germline ends. In DNA, the CDR3 is TGCGCCAGCAGCTTACAGGGAGCTGGAAACACCATATATTTT. Its protein product is CASSLQGAGNTIYF.

This clone was detected once. This chain uses TRBV5-6 with TRBJ2-5, with TRBD2 identical over 10 bases. The CDR3 runs 14 residues. Per germline, CDR1 SGHDT and CDR2 YYEEEE. The trim removed 4 bases at V and 4 bases at J, leaving 4 bases unmatched. CDR3: CASSPIAGGETQYF. CDR3 nucleotide sequence: TGTGCCAGCAGCCCGATAGCGGGGGGAGAGACCCAGTACTTC.

The rearrangement links TRBV10-1 to TRBJ1-5, with TRBD1 identical over 8 bases. V lost 8 bases to trimming and J lost 0 bases; unmatched junction nucleotides: 6. Germline CDR1 and CDR2: WNHNN and SYGVQD (reference sequence). This CDR3 is built from 15 residues. CDR3 sequence reads: CASGLGQASNQPQHF. The CDR3 DNA is TGCGCCAGCGGTCTGGGACAGGCTAGCAATCAGCCCCAGCATTTT.

The CDR3 sequence is CATQIERLAGAHNEQFF. Written as DNA, the CDR3 is TGTGCCACCCAGATTGAAAGACTAGCGGGGGCCCACAATGAGCAGTTCTTC. V usage is TRBV2 and J usage is TRBJ2-1, with 12 bases identical to TRBD2. Germline V gives CDR1 SNHLY, CDR2 FYNNEI. V trimming: 10 bases; J trimming: 5 bases; junction bases outside the gene matches: 15. The CDR3 spans 17 residues.

This chain uses TRBV5-1 with TRBJ1-2; 8 bases map to TRBD1. Germline loops: CDR1 SGHRS, CDR2 YFSETQ. The CDR3 runs 14 residues. The ends lost 0 bases at V and 3 bases at J; junction bases unmatched: 1. This CDR3 reads CASSLGGQDYGYTF. The CDR3 region has the DNA TGCGCCAGCAGCTTGGGGGGACAGGACTATGGCTACACCTTC. Based on the CDR3 plus reference TRBV5-1 and TRBJ1-2, the full variable domain is KAGVTQTPRYLIKTRGQQVTLSCSPISGHRSVSWYQQTPGQGLQFLFEYFSETQRNKGNFPGRFSGRQFSNSRSEMNVSTLELGDSALYLCASSLGGQDYGYTFGSGTRLTVV.

The chain couples TRBV7-2 to TRBJ1-2; D might be TRBD1 (6 bases). The CDR3 consists of 15 residues. V shed 7 bases and J shed 3 bases, with 18 bases lying between them. The V gene's germline CDR1 is SGHTA and CDR2 FQGNSA. This CDR3 reads CASNSLGASYYGYTF. CDR3 DNA: TGTGCCAGCAACTCGCTGGGGGCGTCTTACTATGGCTACACCTTC.

J is TRBJ1-2 and V is TRBV6-1; TRBD1 aligns across 7 bases. After removal of 10 bases from V and 3 bases from J, the junction contained 5 bases not matched to a gene. CDR1 MNHNS and CDR2 SASEGT come from the germline V gene. The CDR3 has 12 residues. This CDR3 is CATGQADYGYTF. Here the CDR3 DNA reads TGTGCCACAGGACAGGCAGACTATGGCTACACCTTC.

This clone occurred once. The V call is TRBV27, the J call TRBJ1-3, with D unclear. CDR1 MNHEY and CDR2 SMNVEV come from the germline V gene (reference sequence). Trimming shortened V by 0 bases and J by 0 bases, and 6 bases separated the two germline ends. The CDR3 is made up of 15 amino acids. The CDR3 nucleotides read TGTGCCAGCAGTTTATCTCACAGCTCTGGAAACACCATATATTTT. Amino acids: CASSLSHSSGNTIYF.

The genes are TRBV10-2 and TRBJ2-2; no firm D call. Germline V CDR1 and CDR2: WSHSY, SAAADI. This CDR3 contains 13 residues. Trimming removed 4 bases from V and 6 bases from J, with 9 bases in between. The CDR3 bases are TGCGCCAGCAGTGTCCCGGTCGCCGGGGAGCTGTTTTTT. Translating gives CASSVPVAGELFF.

The chain links TRBV4-3 to TRBJ2-2; TRBD1 matches at 8 bases. Germline assignment: CDR1 LGHNA and CDR2 YSLEER. V dropped 2 bases and J dropped 6; count of bases not matched to a gene: 5. The CDR3 consists of 15 residues. The CDR3 is CASSQTGGRAGELFF. CDR3 nucleotides: TGCGCCAGCAGCCAAACAGGGGGACGGGCCGGGGAGCTGTTTTTT.

A few counts support this clone. The chain joins TRBV11-2 to TRBJ1-2; 7 nucleotides align to TRBD1. The V gene end was trimmed by 1 base and the J gene end by 11 bases; junction bases not matched to a gene: 7. Germline CDR1 is SGHAT and CDR2 is FQNNGV. This CDR3 contains 13 residues. The CDR3 protein is CASSLGTGARYTF. The CDR3 nucleotides read TGTGCCAGCAGCTTAGGGACAGGAGCGAGGTACACCTTC.

V and J are TRBV23-1 and TRBJ2-7, with D tentatively TRBD2 (6 bases). TRBV23-1 is recorded as an ORF, its role being uncertain. CDR3 size: 16 residues. V lost 9 bases to trimming and J lost 2 bases, with 23 bases between them. This CDR3 reads CASPPKGGPGAYEQYV. CDR3 DNA sequence: TGCGCCAGTCCCCCCAAGGGAGGCCCGGGTGCCTACGAGCAGTACGTC.

This clone has a single count. V gene TRBV27 combines with J gene TRBJ2-5; D is perhaps TRBD2 (6 bases). The CDR3 is 14 residues long. Germline CDR1 reads MNHEY; CDR2 reads SMNVEV (reference sequence). Deletions cut 5 bases from V and 1 base from J, with 11 bases between. CDR3 residues: CASSAEGLQETQYF. Here the CDR3 DNA reads TGTGCCAGCAGTGCGGAGGGTCTCCAAGAGACCCAGTACTTC.

V usage is TRBV9 and J usage is TRBJ2-7, with D maybe TRBD2 (7 bases). From germline, CDR1 is SGDLS and CDR2 YYNGEE. V gave up 0 bases and J gave up 2 bases, with 12 bases separating them. CDR3 size: 15 residues. CDR3 residues: CASSVGEGGAYEQYF. The CDR3 DNA reads as TGTGCCAGCAGCGTAGGGGAGGGGGGCGCCTACGAGCAGTACTTC.

V usage is TRBV18 and J usage is TRBJ2-3; no firm D call. Germline CDR1 and CDR2: KGHSH and LQKENI. The CDR3 covers 14 residues. Trimming removed 2 bases from V and 3 bases from J, with 9 bases in between. The CDR3 DNA sequence: TGTGCCAGCTCACCATCAGATCAAACAGATACGCAGTATTTT. This gives the protein CASSPSDQTDTQYF.